This T cell receptor beta chain derives from a study of siplizumab effects on memory and regulatory T cells. Notes on the study in general: Proliferating Tregs from siplizumab cultures lacked functional confirmation of suppression. The apparent diversity of naive T cells exceeded that of memory cells, and naive T cells seemed to make a major contribution to the alloresponse.

Sequencing was performed with immunoSEQ multiplex PCR; in TCRdb, only in-frame clones are kept and a portion is missing. The data contain roughly 7,000 clones, about a third of them singletons. This CDR3 comprises 14 residues. Per the germline V gene, CDR1 is MDHEN and CDR2 is SYDVKM. Trimming took 6 bases from V and 3 from J; bases not matched to a gene: 7. The mixed lymphocyte reaction cells were grown together in coculture at 37°C for less than seven days. Comments on this clone: Its antigen is unidentified.

The origin of this receptor is a human donor in good health; the cells came from an allogeneic mixed lymphocyte reaction. Material for sequencing was CFSE-low (dividing) CD8+ T cells sorted from an allogeneic mixed lymphocyte reaction. This chain connects TRBV28 to TRBJ2-7; 8 nucleotides match TRBD1. The CDR3 region is CASSPGQGGYEQYF. The CDR3 DNA is TGTGCCAGCAGCCCAGGACAGGGAGGCTACGAGCAGTACTTC.